This T cell receptor beta chain was identified in a study of monozygotic twins with inflammatory bowel disease. The CDR3 has 17 residues. Per germline, CDR1 MNHEY and CDR2 SVGEGT. For each CDR3 protein, TCRdb gives one entry from its re-call of the 5' RACE reads, without DNA. The listing contains fewer than 400,000 distinct CDR3 sequences. This chain joins TRBV6-2 or TRBV6-3 and TRBJ2-7. The sequenced sample was blood. This receptor was obtained from a human donor with ulcerative colitis or Crohn's disease, or a healthy co-twin of an affected twin (not recorded which). The CDR3 here is CASRSGRNGQTLYEQYF.